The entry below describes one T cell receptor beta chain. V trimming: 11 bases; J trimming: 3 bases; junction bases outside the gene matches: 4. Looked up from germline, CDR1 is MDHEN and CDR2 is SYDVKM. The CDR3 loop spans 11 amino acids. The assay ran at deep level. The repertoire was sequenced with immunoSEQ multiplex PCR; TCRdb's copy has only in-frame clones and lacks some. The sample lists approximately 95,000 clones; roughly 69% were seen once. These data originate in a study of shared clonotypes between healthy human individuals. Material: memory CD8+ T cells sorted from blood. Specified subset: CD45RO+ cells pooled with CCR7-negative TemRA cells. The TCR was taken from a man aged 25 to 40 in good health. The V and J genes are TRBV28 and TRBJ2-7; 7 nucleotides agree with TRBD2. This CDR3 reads CAGGELYEQYF. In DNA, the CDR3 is TGTGCCGGGGGGGAGCTCTACGAGCAGTACTTC.